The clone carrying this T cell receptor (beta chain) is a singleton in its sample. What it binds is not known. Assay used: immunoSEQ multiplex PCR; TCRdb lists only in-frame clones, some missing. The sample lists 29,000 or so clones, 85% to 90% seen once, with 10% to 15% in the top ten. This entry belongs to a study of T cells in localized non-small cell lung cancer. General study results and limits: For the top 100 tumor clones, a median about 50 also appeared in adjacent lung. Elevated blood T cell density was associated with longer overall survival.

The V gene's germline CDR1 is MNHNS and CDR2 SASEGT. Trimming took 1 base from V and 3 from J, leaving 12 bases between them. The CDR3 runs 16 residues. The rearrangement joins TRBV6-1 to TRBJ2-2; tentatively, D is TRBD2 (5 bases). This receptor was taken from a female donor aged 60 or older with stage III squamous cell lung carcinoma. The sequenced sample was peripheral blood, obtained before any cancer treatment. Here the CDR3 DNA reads TGTGCCAGCAGTGAAGGGAGGCTAGCACACACCGGGGAGCTGTTTTTT. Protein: CASSEGRLAHTGELFF.